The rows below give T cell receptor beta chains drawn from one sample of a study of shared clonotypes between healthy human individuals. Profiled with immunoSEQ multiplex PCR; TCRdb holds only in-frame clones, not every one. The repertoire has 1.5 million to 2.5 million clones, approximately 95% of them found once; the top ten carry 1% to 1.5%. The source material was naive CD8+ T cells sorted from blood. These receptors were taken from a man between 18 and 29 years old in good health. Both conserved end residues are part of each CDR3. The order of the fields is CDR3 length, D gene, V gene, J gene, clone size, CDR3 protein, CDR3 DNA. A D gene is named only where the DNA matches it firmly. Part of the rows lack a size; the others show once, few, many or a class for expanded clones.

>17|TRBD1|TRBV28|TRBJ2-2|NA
CASSFPTRQGGTGELFF
TGTGCCAGCAGTTTCCCGACTCGACAGGGGGGCACCGGGGAGCTGTTTTTT
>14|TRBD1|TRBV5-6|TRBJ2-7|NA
CASSFGTDDYEQYF
TGTGCCAGCAGCTTTGGGACAGATGACTACGAGCAGTACTTC
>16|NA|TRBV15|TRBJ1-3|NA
CATSRVPENSGNTIYF
TGTGCCACCAGCAGAGTTCCGGAAAACTCTGGAAACACCATATATTTT
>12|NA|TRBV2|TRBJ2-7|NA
CASSDGGYEQYF
TGTGCCAGCAGTGATGGCGGGTACGAGCAGTACTTC
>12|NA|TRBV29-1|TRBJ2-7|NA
CSARRETGEQYF
TGCAGCGCCCGTCGGGAGACGGGGGAGCAGTACTTC
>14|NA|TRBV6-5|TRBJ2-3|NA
CATLRRNGGDTQYF
TGTGCCACCCTCCGAAGGAACGGGGGAGATACGCAGTATTTT
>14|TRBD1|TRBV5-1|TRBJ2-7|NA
CASSLDPGDSEQYF
TGCGCCAGCAGCTTGGATCCAGGGGACAGCGAGCAGTACTTC
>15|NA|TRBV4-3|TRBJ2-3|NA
CASSQERPGADTQYF
TGCGCCAGCAGCCAAGAGCGGCCGGGGGCAGATACGCAGTATTTT
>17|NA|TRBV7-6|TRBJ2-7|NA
CASSLGEGQPLIYEQYF
TGTGCCAGCAGCTTAGGGGAGGGACAGCCCCTTATCTACGAGCAGTACTTC
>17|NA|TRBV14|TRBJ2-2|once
CASSQAQTGDYTGELFF
TGTGCCAGCAGCCAAGCCCAAACGGGGGATTACACCGGGGAGCTGTTTTTT
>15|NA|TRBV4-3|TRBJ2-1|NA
CASSQRGGGTDEQFF
TGCGCCAGCAGCCAAAGGGGTGGGGGCACGGATGAGCAGTTCTTC
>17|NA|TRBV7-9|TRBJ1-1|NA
CASSYPREGVKDTEAFF
TGTGCCAGCAGCTACCCCCGGGAGGGAGTGAAAGACACTGAAGCTTTCTTT
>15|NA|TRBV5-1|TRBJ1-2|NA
CASSLVRGAVYGYTF
TGCGCCAGCAGCTTGGTTCGCGGGGCTGTCTATGGCTACACCTTC
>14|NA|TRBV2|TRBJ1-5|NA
CASSDGDIYQPQHF
TGTGCCAGCAGTGATGGGGACATTTATCAGCCCCAGCATTTT
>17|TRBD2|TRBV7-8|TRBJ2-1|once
CASSLRGSGGSINEQFF
TGTGCCAGCAGCCTGCGCGGAAGCGGGGGGTCTATAAATGAGCAGTTCTTC
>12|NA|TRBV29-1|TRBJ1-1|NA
CSVFPLGAEAFF
TGCAGCGTTTTTCCCCTCGGGGCTGAAGCTTTCTTT
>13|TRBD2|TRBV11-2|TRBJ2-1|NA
CASSFAGVGWQFF
TGTGCCAGCAGCTTTGCGGGGGTCGGATGGCAGTTCTTC
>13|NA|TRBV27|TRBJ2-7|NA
CASSYRISYEQYF
TGTGCCAGCAGTTATCGGATCTCCTACGAGCAGTACTTC
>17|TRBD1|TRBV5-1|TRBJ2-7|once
CASSFFSKPGTGDEQYF
TGCGCCAGCAGCTTCTTCTCTAAACCCGGGACAGGGGACGAGCAGTACTTC
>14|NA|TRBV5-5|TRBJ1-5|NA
CASSPGGGFQPQHF
TGTGCCAGCAGCCCGGGGGGTGGGTTTCAGCCCCAGCATTTT
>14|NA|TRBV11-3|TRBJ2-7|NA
CASSYSSGPYEQYF
TGTGCCAGCAGCTACTCTTCGGGGCCCTACGAGCAGTACTTC
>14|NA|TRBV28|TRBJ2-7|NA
CASSFEQRGGPQYF
TGTGCCAGCAGTTTCGAACAGAGGGGGGGACCGCAGTACTTC
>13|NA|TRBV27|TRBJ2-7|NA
CASSALSGNEQYF
TGTGCCAGCAGTGCCCTCTCAGGGAACGAGCAGTACTTC
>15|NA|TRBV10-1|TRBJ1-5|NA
CASSEGRPSNQPQHF
TGCGCCAGCAGTGAGGGGCGGCCTTCCAATCAGCCCCAGCATTTT
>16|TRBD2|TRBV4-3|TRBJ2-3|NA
CASSLRTSGNTDTQYF
TGCGCCAGCAGCCTGCGGACTAGCGGGAACACAGATACGCAGTATTTT
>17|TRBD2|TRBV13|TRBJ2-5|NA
CASSWTSGGGVQETQYF
TGTGCCAGCAGCTGGACTAGCGGGGGTGGGGTACAAGAGACCCAGTACTTC
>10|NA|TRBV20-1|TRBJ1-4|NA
CSADSELRIF
TGCAGTGCCGACAGCGAGTTGCGGATTTTT
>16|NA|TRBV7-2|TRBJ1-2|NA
CASSLYLGQGPYGYTF
TGTGCCAGCAGCCTCTACTTGGGTCAGGGACCCTATGGCTACACCTTC
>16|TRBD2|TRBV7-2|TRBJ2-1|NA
CASSYLAGVDYNEQFF
TGTGCCAGCAGCTACTTAGCGGGAGTGGATTACAATGAGCAGTTCTTC
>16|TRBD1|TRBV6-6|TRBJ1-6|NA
CASSYQQGPRDSPLHF
TGTGCCAGCAGTTACCAACAGGGGCCGCGGGATTCACCCCTCCACTTT
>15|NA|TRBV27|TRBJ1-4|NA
CASAPNSRHGEKLFF
TGTGCCAGCGCCCCAAACTCCCGACATGGGGAAAAACTGTTTTTT
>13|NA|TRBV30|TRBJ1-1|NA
CAWSNQGFTEAFF
TGTGCCTGGAGTAACCAGGGTTTTACTGAAGCTTTCTTT
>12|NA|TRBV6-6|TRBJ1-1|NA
CASSYRESEAFF
TGTGCCAGCAGTTACAGGGAGTCTGAAGCTTTCTTT
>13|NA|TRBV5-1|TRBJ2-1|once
CASSLAGMDEQFF
TGCGCCAGCAGCTTGGCGGGGATGGATGAGCAGTTCTTC
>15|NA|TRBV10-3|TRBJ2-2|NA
CAISEGPRDTGELFF
TGTGCCATCAGTGAGGGGCCTAGGGACACCGGGGAGCTGTTTTTT
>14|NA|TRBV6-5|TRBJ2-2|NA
CASSYFQGTGELFF
TGTGCCAGCAGTTACTTCCAGGGGACCGGGGAGCTGTTTTTT
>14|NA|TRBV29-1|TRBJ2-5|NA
CSVEGGDGQETQYF
TGCAGCGTTGAAGGAGGGGACGGACAAGAGACCCAGTACTTC
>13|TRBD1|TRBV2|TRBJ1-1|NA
CASFQGENTEAFF
TGTGCCAGCTTCCAGGGGGAGAACACTGAAGCTTTCTTT
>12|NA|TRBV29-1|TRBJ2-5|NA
CSVNGGRETQYF
TGCAGCGTTAATGGGGGCAGAGAGACCCAGTACTTC
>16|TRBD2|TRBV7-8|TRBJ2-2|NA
CASSSLAAPYPGELFF
TGTGCCAGCAGCTCACTAGCGGCGCCCTACCCCGGGGAGCTGTTTTTT
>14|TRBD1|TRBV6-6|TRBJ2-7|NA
CASSRDRDYYEQYF
TGTGCCAGCAGCCGGGACAGGGATTACTACGAGCAGTACTTC
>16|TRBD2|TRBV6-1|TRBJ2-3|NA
CASSENRRTSGDTQYF
TGTGCCAGCAGTGAAAACCGGAGGACTAGCGGGGATACGCAGTATTTT
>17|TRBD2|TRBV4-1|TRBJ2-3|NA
CASSQVTLAGGPDTQYF
TGCGCCAGCAGCCAAGTAACCCTAGCGGGAGGGCCAGATACGCAGTATTTT
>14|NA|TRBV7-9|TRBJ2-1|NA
CASRISGTSNEQFF
TGTGCCAGCAGAATTTCGGGGACCTCCAATGAGCAGTTCTTC
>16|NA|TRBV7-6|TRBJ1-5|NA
CASSLFSRDGLQPQHF
TGTGCCAGCAGCTTATTTTCCAGGGATGGGCTTCAGCCCCAGCATTTT
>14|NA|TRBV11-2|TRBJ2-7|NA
CASSFSGGVHEQYF
TGTGCCAGCAGCTTTTCCGGTGGGGTCCACGAGCAGTACTTC
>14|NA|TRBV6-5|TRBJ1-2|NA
CASSTAERNYGYTF
TGTGCCAGCAGTACAGCGGAGAGAAACTATGGCTACACCTTC
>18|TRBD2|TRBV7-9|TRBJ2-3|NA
CASSLDIFPGGGTDTQYF
TGTGCCAGCAGCTTAGATATTTTCCCGGGAGGCGGAACAGATACGCAGTATTTT
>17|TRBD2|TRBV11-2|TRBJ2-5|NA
CASSLDLWREGGETQYF
TGTGCCAGCAGCTTAGATTTGTGGCGGGAGGGCGGTGAGACCCAGTACTTC
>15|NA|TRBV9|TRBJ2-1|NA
CASSGIGLEMNEQFF
TGTGCCAGCAGCGGGATAGGGCTAGAGATGAATGAGCAGTTCTTC
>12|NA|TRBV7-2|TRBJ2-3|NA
CASSSATDTQYF
TGTGCCAGCAGCTCCGCCACAGATACGCAGTATTTT
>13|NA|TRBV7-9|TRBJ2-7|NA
CASSPEWGYEQYF
TGTGCCAGCAGCCCCGAATGGGGGTACGAGCAGTACTTC
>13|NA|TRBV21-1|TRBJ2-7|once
CASEWNRTYEQYF
TGTGCCAGCGAATGGAACAGGACCTACGAGCAGTACTTC
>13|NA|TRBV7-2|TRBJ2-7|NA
CASSWRQPYEQYF
TGTGCCAGCAGCTGGAGACAACCCTACGAGCAGTACTTC
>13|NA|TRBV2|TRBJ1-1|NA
CADSIGRNTEAFF
TGTGCCGACAGCATAGGGAGGAACACTGAAGCTTTCTTT
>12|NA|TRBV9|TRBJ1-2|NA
CASSLNNYGYTF
TGTGCCAGCAGCCTGAATAACTATGGCTACACCTTC
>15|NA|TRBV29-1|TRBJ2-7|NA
CSVGGRGLTTYEQYF
TGCAGCGTTGGCGGTCGGGGACTCACAACCTACGAGCAGTACTTC
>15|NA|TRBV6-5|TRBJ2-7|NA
CASTLGWGGPYEQYF
TGTGCCAGCACCCTAGGGTGGGGTGGCCCCTACGAGCAGTACTTC
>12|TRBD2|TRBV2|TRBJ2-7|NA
CASSARGEEQYF
TGTGCCAGCAGTGCCCGGGGGGAAGAGCAGTACTTC
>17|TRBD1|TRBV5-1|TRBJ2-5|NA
CASRPGQGTPPLETQYF
TGCGCCAGCAGACCGGGACAGGGGACTCCTCCTCTGGAGACCCAGTACTTC